A single sample is the source of the 30 T cell receptor beta chains below, sequenced in a study of regulatory dendritic cells for organ transplantation. The repertoire was sequenced with immunoSEQ multiplex PCR; TCRdb's copy has only in-frame clones and lacks some. The sample has some 10,000 clones, about 71% seen once. Their specific antigens are unknown. Sorted subsets were CFSE-labeled and cultured four to five days with allogeneic dendritic cells. The sample taken for sequencing was naive CD4+ T cells from blood cultured with dendritic cells. Regarding subset: CD45RA+ naive T cells. Receptor source: a human donor in good health.

V usage is TRBV27 and J usage is TRBJ1-1, with 10 bases matching TRBD1. This CDR3 has 14 residues. Trimming took 5 bases from V and 6 from J; bases not matched to a gene: 6. Germline V gene lookup returns CDR1 MNHEY and CDR2 SMNVEV (reference sequence). CDR3 DNA sequence: TGTGCCAGCAGTGAGGGACAGGGGCTGGCTGAAGCTTTCTTT. Protein product: CASSEGQGLAEAFF.

This clone was observed a handful of times. The V and J genes are TRBV19 and TRBJ1-2; no firm D call. The germline V gene encodes CDR1 LNHDA and CDR2 SQIVND (reference sequence). Deletions cut 7 bases from V and 0 bases from J, with 18 bases between. CDR3 length: 16 residues. This CDR3 is CASKHPRGGSNYGYTF. CDR3 bases: TGTGCCAGTAAGCACCCCCGAGGAGGGTCTAACTATGGCTACACCTTC.

V usage is TRBV18 and J usage is TRBJ1-2, with D perhaps matching TRBD1 (6 bases). Trimming removed 6 bases at V and 2 bases at J, with 19 bases between. This CDR3 is built from 16 residues. Germline V CDR1 and CDR2: KGHSH, LQKENI. In nucleotides, the CDR3 is TGTGCCAGCTCTCGAGGATGGGACACCCTCAACTATGGCTACACCTTC. Its protein product is CASSRGWDTLNYGYTF.

This clone showed up just a few times. The genes are TRBV5-1 and TRBJ2-1, with D hard to call. CDR3 length: 15 residues. V was shortened by 0 bases and J by 2 bases, with 9 bases between the two germline ends. Germline-derived CDR1 and CDR2 are SGHRS and YFSETQ. Here the CDR3 DNA reads TGCGCCAGCAGCTTGGTTGCAGAGGCCTACAATGAGCAGTTCTTC. Its protein product is CASSLVAEAYNEQFF.

The V gene is TRBV6-4, the J gene TRBJ2-3; 10 bases agree with TRBD1. This CDR3 has 15 amino acids. With 3 bases clipped from V and 3 bases from J, the junction kept 3 bases outside the gene matches. CDR1 MRHNA and CDR2 SNTAGT come from the germline V gene. The CDR3 is CASSEGQGRTDTQYF. In nucleotides, the CDR3 is TGTGCCAGCAGTGAGGGACAGGGGAGGACAGATACGCAGTATTTT.

J is TRBJ1-1 and V is TRBV5-1; 7 bases align to TRBD1. CDR3 length: 16 residues. CDR1 SGHRS and CDR2 YFSETQ come from the germline V gene. After removal of 0 bases from V and 5 bases from J, the junction contained 10 bases not matched to a gene. The CDR3 reads CASSLVGPTGETEAFF. CDR3 DNA: TGCGCCAGCAGCTTGGTGGGGCCCACAGGGGAGACTGAAGCTTTCTTT.

V and J are TRBV7-3 and TRBJ2-1; 8 positions match TRBD1. Germline CDR1 reads SGHTA; CDR2 reads FQGTGA. After removal of 1 base from V and 6 bases from J, the junction contained 5 bases not matched to a gene. The length of the CDR3 is 15 residues. CDR3 DNA sequence: TGTGCCAGCAGCTTAAGGGCAGGGGGCATCAATGAGCAGTTCTTC. Encoded protein: CASSLRAGGINEQFF.

The J gene is TRBJ2-3, the V gene TRBV4-3; 8 bases are shared with TRBD2. J gave up 6 bases and V 1 base, and 0 bases lay outside the gene matches. Germline V gene data show CDR1 as LGHNA and CDR2 as YSLEER. The CDR3 is 13 residues long. CDR3 region: CASSQGGGDTQYF. The DNA of the CDR3 is TGCGCCAGCAGCCAAGGCGGGGGGGATACGCAGTATTTT.

The rearrangement uses TRBV10-3 and TRBJ1-6; no clear D. The germline CDR1 and CDR2 sequences are ENHRY and SYGVKD. The CDR3 extends over 13 amino acids. V shed 10 bases and J shed 5 bases, with 12 bases lying between them. The CDR3 loop reads CASSYLDNSPLHF. The CDR3 nucleotides are TGTGCCAGCAGCTATCTCGATAATTCACCCCTCCACTTT.

V is TRBV5-4 and J is TRBJ2-2; 7 bases fit TRBD2. The CDR3 is 15 residues long. The germline CDR1 and CDR2 sequences are SGHNT and YYREEE (reference sequence). After removal of 3 bases from V and 1 base from J, the junction contained 3 bases not matched to a gene. CDR3 in amino acids: CASSSGTMNTGELFF. For the CDR3, the DNA is TGTGCCAGCAGCTCCGGGACTATGAACACCGGGGAGCTGTTTTTT.

This clone turned up a few times. The CDR3 sequence is CASSLDRAGGGGRAFF. The CDR3 nucleotides are TGTGCCAGCAGCTTAGATCGAGCAGGGGGCGGCGGTCGAGCTTTCTTT. V is TRBV11-2 and J is TRBJ1-1, with 8 positions matching TRBD1. The V segment lost 0 bases and the J segment 10 bases; nucleotides outside the gene matches: 13. The CDR3 runs to 16 residues. Germline values: CDR1 SGHAT, CDR2 FQNNGV.

J is TRBJ2-3 and V is TRBV19; 7 bases map to TRBD1. V lost 5 bases and J lost 1; bases outside the gene matches: 3. The CDR3 is 14 residues long. Germline V lookup: CDR1 LNHDA, CDR2 SQIVND (reference sequence). DNA for the CDR3: TGTGCCAGTAGTTACAGGGGTGGCACAGATACGCAGTATTTT. Translated: CASSYRGGTDTQYF.

V is TRBV4-1 and J is TRBJ1-2; no definite D call. The CDR3 is made up of 19 amino acids. V lost 0 bases, J lost 0 bases, and 20 bases lay in between. Germline CDR1 reads MGHRA; CDR2 reads YSYEKL. CDR3 nucleotides: TGCGCCAGCAGCCAAGATTGGAGGGCTCGCTCATTCTCTAACTATGGCTACACCTTC. Translated, it gives CASSQDWRARSFSNYGYTF.

The V gene is TRBV5-4, the J gene TRBJ1-2; tentatively, D is TRBD1 (6 bases). CDR3 size: 12 residues. Between the trimmed V and J ends, which lost 4 bases and 5 bases, there was a span of 9 bases. In germline, CDR1 is SGHNT, CDR2 YYREEE (reference sequence). The CDR3 DNA follows: TGTGCCAGCAGCGAGCAGGGGTATGGCTACACCTTC. Its translation is CASSEQGYGYTF. Full variable domain (remainder filled in from reference TRBV5-4 and TRBJ1-2): ETGVTQSPTHLIKTRGQQVTLRCSSQSGHNTVSWYQQALGQGPQFIFQYYREEENGRGNFPPRFSGLQFPNYSSELNVNALELDDSALYLCASSEQGYGYTFGSGTRLTVV.

The chain uses TRBV5-1 and TRBJ2-3, with 9 nucleotides matching TRBD2. V dropped 4 bases and J dropped 1; count of bases not matched to a gene: 4. Germline CDR1 and CDR2: SGHRS and YFSETQ. CDR3 length: 15 amino acids. The CDR3 nucleotides read TGCGCCAGCAGCCCCTGGACTAGCGGCACAGATACGCAGTATTTT. It yields the protein CASSPWTSGTDTQYF.

Of note for this clone: A junction end diverges from the germline sequence, so it may reflect a read error. The V gene is TRBV7-9, the J gene TRBJ2-2; possibly TRBD2 for D (6 bases). The CDR3 length is 13 residues. CDR1 and CDR2 (germline): SEHNR, FQNEAQ (reference sequence). CDR3 protein: CASSLANTGGLFF. The CDR3, as DNA: TGTGCCAGCAGCTTGGCGAACACCGGGGGGCTGTTTTTT.

This rearrangement joins TRBV7-2 to TRBJ2-3; TRBD1 agrees at 10 bases. V was clipped by 0 bases and J by 4 bases; unmatched bases: 7. Germline V gene sequence: CDR1 SGHTA, CDR2 FQGNSA. The CDR3 is 17 residues long. The CDR3: CASSLARGQGGADTQYF. In DNA, the CDR3 is TGTGCCAGCAGCTTAGCGCGAGGACAGGGGGGCGCAGATACGCAGTATTTT.

This chain links TRBV6-4 with TRBJ2-7; D perhaps matches TRBD1 (6 bases). V was shortened by 4 bases and J by 4 bases, with 11 bases between the two germline ends. This CDR3 contains 13 residues. The germline gives CDR1 MRHNA, CDR2 SNTAGT. CDR3 sequence: CASSAATGYEQYF. As DNA, the CDR3 is TGTGCCAGCAGTGCCGCAACAGGGTACGAGCAGTACTTC.

The sample holds a few counts of this clone. The chain combines TRBV2 with TRBJ1-1; 7 bases are a match to TRBD1. Germline V CDR1 and CDR2: SNHLY, FYNNEI. CDR3 length equals 14 residues. V trimming: 6 bases; J trimming: 1 base; junction bases outside the gene matches: 5. CDR3 amino acids: CASRADRRNTEAFF. CDR3 nucleotides: TGTGCCAGCAGGGCGGACAGGAGGAACACTGAAGCTTTCTTT. The full variable domain, rest sourced from reference TRBV2 and TRBJ1-1, is EPEVTQTPSHQVTQMGQEVILRCVPISNHLYFYWYRQILGQKVEFLVSFYNNEISEKSEIFDDQFSVERPDGSNFTLKIRSTKLEDSAMYFCASRADRRNTEAFFGQGTRLTVV.

The chain employs TRBV7-2 and TRBJ2-5; 7 bases align to TRBD2. There are 14 residues in the CDR3. Germline CDR1 SGHTA, CDR2 FQGNSA. With 4 bases clipped from V and 2 bases from J, the junction kept 4 bases outside the gene matches. The DNA of the CDR3 is TGTGCCAGCAGCTGGTCGCGGGGGCAAGAGACCCAGTACTTC. It translates to CASSWSRGQETQYF.

The J gene is TRBJ1-6, the V gene TRBV5-1; TRBD1 agrees at 9 bases. The germline CDR1 and CDR2 sequences are SGHRS and YFSETQ. CDR3 length: 15 residues. Trimming cost V 4 bases and J 7 bases; bases outside gene matches: 6. This CDR3 is CASSVNRGRNSPLHF. DNA for the CDR3: TGCGCCAGCAGCGTAAACAGGGGGCGGAATTCACCCCTCCACTTT.

This sequence joins TRBV5-5 and TRBJ1-2; D is perhaps TRBD1 (6 bases). The V gene lost 3 bases and the J gene lost 7 bases, with 10 bases spanning the gap. The CDR3 is 12 amino acids. From germline, CDR1 is SGHKS and CDR2 YYEKEE (reference sequence). This CDR3 is CASSWRGGGYTF. The CDR3 bases are TGTGCCAGCAGCTGGAGGGGGGGTGGCTACACCTTC.

The chain's CDR3 is CASSQGTGPNTEAFF. The CDR3 region has the DNA TGCGCCAGCAGCCAAGGTACAGGACCAAACACTGAAGCTTTCTTT. The rearrangement uses TRBV4-3 and TRBJ1-1, with D possibly matching TRBD1 (5 bases). This CDR3 is 15 amino acids long. V lost 1 base and J 2 bases, leaving 11 bases between the germline ends. The germline V gene encodes CDR1 LGHNA and CDR2 YSLEER.

The chain recombines TRBV29-1 with TRBJ1-4, with TRBD1 matching 8 bases. This CDR3 is 17 amino acids long. The trim removed 1 base at V and 8 bases at J, leaving 15 bases unmatched. In germline, CDR1 is SQVTM, CDR2 ANQGSEA. The DNA for the CDR3 is TGCAGCGTTGAAGGCCTAACCTTGATGGACAGGGACGAAAAACTGTTTTTT. It translates to CSVEGLTLMDRDEKLFF.

The chain carries TRBV10-3 and TRBJ1-4; D ambiguous. V was pared by 3 bases and J by 10 bases, with 12 bases between. CDR3 length: 13 residues. CDR1 ENHRY and CDR2 SYGVKD come from the germline V gene. The CDR3 reads CAISDAERGKLFF. CDR3 in DNA: TGTGCCATCAGTGACGCAGAGCGCGGAAAACTGTTTTTT.

This clone came up a few times. The chain carries TRBV11-2 and TRBJ1-2, with 8 bases fitting TRBD1. The junction had 6 bases not matched to a gene; V was cut back by 4 bases and J by 2 bases. Germline CDR1 is SGHAT and CDR2 is FQNNGV. This CDR3 comprises 15 residues. DNA of the CDR3: TGTGCCAGCAGCTGGGACAGGATCCAAAACTATGGCTACACCTTC. It specifies CASSWDRIQNYGYTF.

This clone showed up just a few times. V gene TRBV9 combines with J gene TRBJ2-7; 9 bases map to TRBD2. The CDR3 runs to 19 residues. Germline assignment: CDR1 SGDLS and CDR2 YYNGEE. Losses at the gene ends were 0 bases for V and 2 bases for J; bases not matched to a gene: 15. In nucleotides, the CDR3 is TGTGCCAGCAGCGTAGGGTTAGCGGGGGATTACCTAATTGCCTACGAGCAGTACTTC. It encodes CASSVGLAGDYLIAYEQYF.

V and J are TRBV5-1 and TRBJ2-7, with 9 bases lining up with TRBD1. The CDR3 runs to 13 residues. Trimming at V came to 2 bases and at J to 5 bases, leaving 2 bases not matched to a gene. Germline V gives CDR1 SGHRS, CDR2 YFSETQ. The CDR3 region is CASSLTGGNEQYF. Here the CDR3 DNA reads TGCGCCAGCAGCTTAACAGGGGGCAACGAGCAGTACTTC.

The genes are TRBV7-6 and TRBJ2-7, with TRBD1 matching 8 bases. Unmatched junction bases numbered 6, after V lost 4 bases and J lost 1 base. CDR1 and CDR2 from the germline V gene are SGHVS and FNYEAQ. This CDR3 is 15 amino acids long. The CDR3 reads CASSSGQGLSYEQYF. CDR3 coding DNA: TGTGCCAGCAGCTCTGGACAGGGCCTTTCCTACGAGCAGTACTTC. The entire variable domain, with the rest obtained from reference TRBV7-6 and TRBJ2-7, is as follows: GAGVSQSPRYKVTKRGQDVALRCDPISGHVSLYWYRQALGQGPEFLTYFNYEAQQDKSGLPNDRFSAERPEGSISTLTIQRTEQRDSAMYRCASSSGQGLSYEQYFGPGTRLTVT.

This chain links TRBV7-2 with TRBJ2-5; D is ambiguous. CDR3 length: 13 amino acids. Germline CDR1 is SGHTA and CDR2 is FQGNSA. Trimming removed 1 base from V and 9 bases from J, with 12 bases in between. CDR3: CASSLDQAKAQYF. CDR3 bases: TGTGCCAGCAGCTTAGATCAGGCAAAGGCCCAGTACTTC. The variable domain in full, with the rest retrieved from reference TRBV7-2 and TRBJ2-5, is GAGVSQSPSNKVTEKGKDVELRCDPISGHTALYWYRQSLGQGLEFLIYFQGNSAPDKSGLPSDRFSAERTGGSVSTLTIQRTQQEDSAVYLCASSLDQAKAQYFGPGTRLLVL.